The TCR beta chain under discussion was sequenced for a study of blood T cells in healthy people across ages. Together with a sample-barcoded 5' primer, a J-beta primer mix was included in a second PCR lasting 7 to 11 cycles. TCRdb ran MiXCR on the 5' RACE reads and lists one entry per CDR3 protein. The data contain around 1.5 million distinct CDR3 sequences, around 35% of them singletons. In germline, CDR1 is MNHNY, CDR2 SVGAGI (reference sequence). V was clipped by 6 bases and J by 4 bases; unmatched bases: 9. The CDR3 loop spans 15 amino acids. The V gene is TRBV6-6, the J gene TRBJ1-5; 7 bases fit TRBD1. This receptor was identified in a young woman in good health. The sequencing input was blood. The CDR3 sequence: CASSHRGRGNQPQHF. The CDR3 coding sequence is TGTGCCAGCAGCCACAGGGGCAGGGGGAATCAGCCCCAGCATTTT.